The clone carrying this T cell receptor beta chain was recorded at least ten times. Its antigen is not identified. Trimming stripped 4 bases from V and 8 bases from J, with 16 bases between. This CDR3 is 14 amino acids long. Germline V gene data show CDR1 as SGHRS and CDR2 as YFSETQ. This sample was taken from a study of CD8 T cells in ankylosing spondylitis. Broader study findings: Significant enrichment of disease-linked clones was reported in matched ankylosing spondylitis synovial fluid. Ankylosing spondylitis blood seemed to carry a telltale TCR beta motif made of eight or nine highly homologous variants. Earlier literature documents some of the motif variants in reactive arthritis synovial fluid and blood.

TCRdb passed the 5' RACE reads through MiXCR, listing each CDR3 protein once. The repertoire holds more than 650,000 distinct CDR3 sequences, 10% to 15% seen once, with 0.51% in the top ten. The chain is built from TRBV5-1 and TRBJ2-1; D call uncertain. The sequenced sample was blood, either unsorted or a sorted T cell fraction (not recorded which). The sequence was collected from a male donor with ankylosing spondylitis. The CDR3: CASSLEWAQDEQFF. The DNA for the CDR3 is TGCGCCAGCAGCCTGGAGTGGGCCCAGGATGAGCAGTTCTTC.